A single sample gave rise to the 11 T cell receptor beta chains below, sequenced in a study of blood T cell repertoires in COVID-19. The protocol was immunoSEQ multiplex PCR, while the TCRdb copy is restricted to in-frame clones and leaves out a portion. Of around 150,000 clones listed, roughly four fifths are singletons. Sequencing input: peripheral blood. These receptors were obtained from an elderly woman with acute or convalescent COVID-19.

This clone is a singleton in its sample. The V and J genes are TRBV14 and TRBJ2-1; 13 bases fit TRBD2. Germline V CDR1 and CDR2: SGHDN, FVKESK. The CDR3 is made up of 16 amino acids. The V segment lost 2 bases and the J segment 10 bases; nucleotides outside the gene matches: 8. The CDR3 here is CASSQITSGRVWEQFF. The CDR3 coding sequence is TGTGCCAGCAGCCAAATCACTAGCGGGAGGGTTTGGGAGCAGTTCTTC.

The V gene is TRBV11-2, the J gene TRBJ2-7; 9 bases line up with TRBD1. Trimming took 2 bases from V and 0 from J; bases not matched to a gene: 2. This CDR3 region has 15 residues. Germline assignment: CDR1 SGHAT and CDR2 FQNNGV. CDR3 bases: TGTGCCAGCAGCTTAAGGGGACAGGGCTCCTACGAGCAGTACTTC. This codes for CASSLRGQGSYEQYF. Full variable domain (outside the CDR3, taken from reference TRBV11-2 and TRBJ2-7): EAGVAQSPRYKIIEKRQSVAFWCNPISGHATLYWYQQILGQGPKLLIQFQNNGVVDDSQLPKDRFSAERLKGVDSTLKIQPAKLEDSAVYLCASSLRGQGSYEQYFGPGTRLTVT.

The chain couples TRBV5-4 to TRBJ2-1; D is perhaps TRBD1 (5 bases). The V gene's germline CDR1 is SGHNT and CDR2 YYREEE (reference sequence). Trimming shortened V by 2 bases and J by 10 bases, and 10 bases separated the two germline ends. This CDR3 region has 12 residues. CDR3 loop: CASSFQAGEQFF. CDR3 nucleotide sequence: TGTGCCAGCAGCTTCCAGGCAGGGGAGCAGTTCTTC.

V is TRBV9 and J is TRBJ1-5; D may be TRBD1 (5 bases). In germline, CDR1 is SGDLS, CDR2 YYNGEE. Trimming pared 0 bases from V and 3 bases from J, leaving 7 bases between. This CDR3 spans 14 amino acids. CDR3 in DNA: TGTGCCAGCAGCGTAGGACAGAACAATCAGCCCCAGCATTTT. It is translated as CASSVGQNNQPQHF. Based on the CDR3 plus reference TRBV9 and TRBJ1-5, the full variable domain is DSGVTQTPKHLITATGQRVTLRCSPRSGDLSVYWYQQSLDQGLQFLIQYYNGEERAKGNILERFSAQQFPDLHSELNLSSLELGDSALYFCASSVGQNNQPQHFGDGTRLSIL.

The V gene is TRBV19, the J gene TRBJ2-1; 10 bases fit TRBD2. The CDR3 consists of 16 residues. The V gene end was trimmed by 3 bases and the J gene end by 8 bases; junction bases not matched to a gene: 10. Germline CDR1 and CDR2: LNHDA and SQIVND (reference sequence). The CDR3 DNA reads as TGTGCCAGTAGTATTGTAAGCGGGAGGGACCTGGATGAGCAGTTCTTC. Its protein is CASSIVSGRDLDEQFF.

The CDR3 region is CASSLGGLFYEQYF. In DNA, the CDR3 is TGTGCCAGCAGCTTAGGGGGCCTATTCTACGAGCAGTACTTC. The rearrangement uses TRBV11-2 and TRBJ2-7; a weak D match, TRBD1 (5 bases). The length of the CDR3 is 14 residues. CDR1 SGHAT and CDR2 FQNNGV come from the germline V gene. V lost 1 base to trimming and J lost 3 bases, with 10 bases between them.

The V call is TRBV2, the J call TRBJ2-3; weak D call: TRBD2 (6 bases). This CDR3 has 15 residues. V was shortened by 3 bases and J by 6 bases, with 16 bases between the two germline ends. Per germline, CDR1 SNHLY and CDR2 FYNNEI. CDR3 nucleotides: TGTGCCAGCAGTGATTTCCCAGCGGGTGTGGATACGCAGTATTTT. This encodes CASSDFPAGVDTQYF.

The V gene is TRBV3-1 (or the pseudogene TRBV3-2), the J gene TRBJ2-2, with D perhaps matching TRBD2 (5 bases). Per the germline V gene, CDR1 is LGHDT and CDR2 is YNNKEL (reference sequence). Trimming took off 7 bases at V and 1 base at J, with 10 bases between the two ends. The CDR3 is made up of 14 amino acids. The CDR3 DNA is TGTGCCAGCACTCCCAGCGGGAACACCGGGGAGCTGTTTTTT. Its translation is CASTPSGNTGELFF.

This sequence joins TRBV11-3 and TRBJ2-1, with 7 nucleotides matching TRBD2. J lost 5 bases, V lost 5 bases, and 6 bases had no gene match. The germline CDR1 and CDR2 sequences are SGHNT and YENEEA. This CDR3 region has 14 residues. CDR3 in DNA: TGTGCCAGCAGCCACGGGACTACAAACAATGAGCAGTTCTTC. Protein: CASSHGTTNNEQFF.

This clone has just one count. The rearrangement links TRBV5-1 to TRBJ1-3; D gene unclear. V was pared by 4 bases and J by 8 bases, with 13 bases between. This CDR3 contains 13 residues. Germline-derived CDR1 and CDR2 are SGHRS and YFSETQ. The CDR3 region is CASSPAPEDTIYF. DNA for the CDR3: TGCGCCAGCAGCCCGGCCCCGGAGGACACCATATATTTT.

This sequence joins TRBV6-5 and TRBJ1-2; D is possibly TRBD1 (6 bases). Germline V gene lookup returns CDR1 MNHEY and CDR2 SVGAGI. Trimming removed 2 bases at V and 7 bases at J, with 17 bases between. This CDR3 is built from 15 residues. For the CDR3, the DNA is TGTGCCAGCAGTTACCCCGGGGGGGGCAGTTTTGGCTACACCTTC. This gives the protein CASSYPGGGSFGYTF.